This TCR beta chain emerged from a study of shared clonotypes between healthy human individuals. Points from the study as a whole: A generally larger estimated richness was seen in naive subsets than in memory subsets.

J gave up 0 bases and V 7 bases, and 8 bases lay outside the gene matches. The germline CDR1 and CDR2 sequences are LNHDA and SQIVND (reference sequence). This CDR3 has 15 amino acids. Some clones are missing from TCRdb's copy, which holds only in-frame ones; the method was immunoSEQ multiplex PCR. The table shows around 600,000 clones, with approximately 95% occurring only once. As concerns this clone: The antigen is not known.

Positive CCR7 selection of CD45RO-negative cells yielded the naive CD8 cells, and terminally differentiated effector memory CD45RA+ cells were excluded. Only Caucasian adults living in Nashville, Tennessee made up the donor group. The TCR sequence derives from a woman aged 25 to 39 in good health. What was sequenced was naive CD8+ T cells sorted from blood. The chain has TRBV19 and TRBJ2-7; 8 positions agree with TRBD2. The CDR3 DNA sequence: TGTGCCAGTAAGGAGCGGGAGAGAACCTCCTACGAGCAGTACTTC. Translated: CASKERERTSYEQYF.